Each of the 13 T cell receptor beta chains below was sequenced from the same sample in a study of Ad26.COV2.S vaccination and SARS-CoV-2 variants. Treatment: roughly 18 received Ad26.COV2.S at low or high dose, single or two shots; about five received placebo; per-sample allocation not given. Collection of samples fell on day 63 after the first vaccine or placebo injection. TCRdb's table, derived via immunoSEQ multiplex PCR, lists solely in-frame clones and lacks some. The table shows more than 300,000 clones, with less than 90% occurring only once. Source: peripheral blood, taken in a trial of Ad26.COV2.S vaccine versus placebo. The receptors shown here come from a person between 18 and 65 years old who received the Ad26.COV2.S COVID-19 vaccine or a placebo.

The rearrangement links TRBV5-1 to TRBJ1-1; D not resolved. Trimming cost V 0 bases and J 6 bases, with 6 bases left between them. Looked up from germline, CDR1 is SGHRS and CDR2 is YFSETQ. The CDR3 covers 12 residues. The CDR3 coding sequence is TGCGCCAGCAGCTTGGACGGGCCTGAAGCTTTCTTT. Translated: CASSLDGPEAFF.

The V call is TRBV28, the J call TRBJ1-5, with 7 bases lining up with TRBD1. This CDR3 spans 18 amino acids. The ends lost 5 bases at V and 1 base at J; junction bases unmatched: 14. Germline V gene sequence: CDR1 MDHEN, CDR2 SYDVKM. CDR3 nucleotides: TGTGCCAGCAGTAAAAGGGGACAGCATTCGTTAAGCAATCAGCCCCAGCATTTT. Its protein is CASSKRGQHSLSNQPQHF.

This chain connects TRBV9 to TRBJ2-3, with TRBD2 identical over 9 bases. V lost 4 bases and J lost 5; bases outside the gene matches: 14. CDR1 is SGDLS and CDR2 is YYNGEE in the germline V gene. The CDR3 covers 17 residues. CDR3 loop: CASSPRRGGGDGDTQYF. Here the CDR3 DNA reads TGTGCCAGCAGCCCCCGCCGAGGCGGGGGGGACGGAGATACGCAGTATTTT.

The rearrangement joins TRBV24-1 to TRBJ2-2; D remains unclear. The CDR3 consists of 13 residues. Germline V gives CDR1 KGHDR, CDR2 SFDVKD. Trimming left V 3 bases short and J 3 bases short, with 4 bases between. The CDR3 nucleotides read TGTGCCACCAGTGATCCACACACCGGGGAGCTGTTTTTT. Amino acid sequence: CATSDPHTGELFF.

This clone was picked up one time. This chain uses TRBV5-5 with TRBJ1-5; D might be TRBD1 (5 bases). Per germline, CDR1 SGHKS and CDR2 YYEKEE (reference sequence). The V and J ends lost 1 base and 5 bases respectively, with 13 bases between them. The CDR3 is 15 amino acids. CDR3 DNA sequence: TGTGCCAGCAGCTTGATAAGCAGGGTCGATCAGCCCCAGCATTTT. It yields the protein CASSLISRVDQPQHF. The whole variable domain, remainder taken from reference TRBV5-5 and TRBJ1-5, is DAGVTQSPTHLIKTRGQQVTLRCSPISGHKSVSWYQQVLGQGPQFIFQYYEKEERGRGNFPDRFSARQFPNYSSELNVNALLLGDSALYLCASSLISRVDQPQHFGDGTRLSIL.

The CDR3, as DNA: TGTGCCAGCAGCCAGATATTCTACGAGCAGTACTTC. This sequence encodes CASSQIFYEQYF. This chain links TRBV16 with TRBJ2-7; no firm D call. The CDR3 runs 12 residues. CDR1 and CDR2 (germline): KGHSY, FQNENV. V dropped 3 bases and J dropped 3 bases, with 6 bases sitting between them.

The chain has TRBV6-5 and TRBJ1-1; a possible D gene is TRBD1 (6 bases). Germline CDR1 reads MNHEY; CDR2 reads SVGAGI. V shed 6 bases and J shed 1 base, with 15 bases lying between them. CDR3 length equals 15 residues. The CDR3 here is CASSTIRGGNTEAFF. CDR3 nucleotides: TGTGCCAGCAGCACAATCAGGGGCGGGAACACTGAAGCTTTCTTT.

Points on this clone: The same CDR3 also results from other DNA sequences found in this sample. The CDR3, as DNA: TGTGCCAGCGGGGGTAGGAGCTCCTACAATGAGCAGTTCTTC. Its protein is CASGGRSSYNEQFF. This chain connects TRBV6-5 to TRBJ2-1; D assignment may be TRBD1 or TRBD2 (5 bases each). Germline assignment: CDR1 MNHEY and CDR2 SVGAGI. V was trimmed by 8 bases and J by 0 bases, leaving 11 bases between them. CDR3 length equals 14 residues.

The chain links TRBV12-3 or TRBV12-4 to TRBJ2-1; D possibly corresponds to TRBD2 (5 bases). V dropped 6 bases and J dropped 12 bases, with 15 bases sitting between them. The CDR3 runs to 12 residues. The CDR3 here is CASRGTSPGQFF. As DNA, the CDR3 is TGTGCCAGCAGGGGAACTAGTCCGGGGCAGTTCTTC.

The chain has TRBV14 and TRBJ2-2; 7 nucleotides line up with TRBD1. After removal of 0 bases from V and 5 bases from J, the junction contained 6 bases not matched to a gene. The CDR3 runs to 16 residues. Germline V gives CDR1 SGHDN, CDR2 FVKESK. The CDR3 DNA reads TGTGCCAGCAGCCAAGAGCAGGGGGTTGGAACCGGGGAGCTGTTTTTT. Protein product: CASSQEQGVGTGELFF. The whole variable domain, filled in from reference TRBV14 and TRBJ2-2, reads EAGVTQFPSHSVIEKGQTVTLRCDPISGHDNLYWYRRVMGKEIKFLLHFVKESKQDESGMPNNRFLAERTGGTYSTLKVQPAELEDSGVYFCASSQEQGVGTGELFFGEGSRLTVL.

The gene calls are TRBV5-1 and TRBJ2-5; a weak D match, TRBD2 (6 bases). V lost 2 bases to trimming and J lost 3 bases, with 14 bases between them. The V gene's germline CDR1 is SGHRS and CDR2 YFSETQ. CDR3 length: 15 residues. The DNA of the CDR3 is TGCGCCAGCAGCTTCCTTAGCGGAGGCAAAGAGACCCAGTACTTC. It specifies CASSFLSGGKETQYF. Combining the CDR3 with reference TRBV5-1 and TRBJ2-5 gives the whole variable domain KAGVTQTPRYLIKTRGQQVTLSCSPISGHRSVSWYQQTPGQGLQFLFEYFSETQRNKGNFPGRFSGRQFSNSRSEMNVSTLELGDSALYLCASSFLSGGKETQYFGPGTRLLVL.

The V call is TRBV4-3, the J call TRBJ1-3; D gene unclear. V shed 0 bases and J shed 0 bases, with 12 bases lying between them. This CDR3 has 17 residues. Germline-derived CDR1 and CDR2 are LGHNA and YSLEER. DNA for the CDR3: TGCGCCAGCAGCCAAGATCCCCGGTCCTACTCTGGAAACACCATATATTTT. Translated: CASSQDPRSYSGNTIYF.

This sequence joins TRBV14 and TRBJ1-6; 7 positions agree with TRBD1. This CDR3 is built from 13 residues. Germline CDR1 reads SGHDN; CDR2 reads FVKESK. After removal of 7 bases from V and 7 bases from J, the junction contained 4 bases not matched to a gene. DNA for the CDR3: TGTGCCAGCACGGGACAGCCGAATTCACCCCTCCACTTT. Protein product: CASTGQPNSPLHF.